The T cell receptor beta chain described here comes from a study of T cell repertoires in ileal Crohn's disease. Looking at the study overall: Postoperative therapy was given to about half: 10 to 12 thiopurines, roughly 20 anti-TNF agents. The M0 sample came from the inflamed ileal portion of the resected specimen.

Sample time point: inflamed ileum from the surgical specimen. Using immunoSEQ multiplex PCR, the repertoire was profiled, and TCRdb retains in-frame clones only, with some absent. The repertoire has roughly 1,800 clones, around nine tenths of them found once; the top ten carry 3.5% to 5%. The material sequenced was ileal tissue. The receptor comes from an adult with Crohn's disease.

This chain's CDR3 is CASSQTDGENEKLFF. The CDR3 DNA follows: TGCGCCAGCAGTCAGACGGACGGGGAAAATGAAAAACTGTTTTTT. The V and J genes are TRBV23-1 and TRBJ1-4; D remains unclear. TRBV23-1 is placed among ORFs of uncertain function. Trimming removed 3 bases from V and 5 bases from J, with 13 bases in between. The CDR3 spans 15 residues.